This TCR beta chain was profiled in a study of blood T cells in healthy people across ages. Study-wide background: Through template switching, about one barcoded beta molecule was captured per two T cells, as measured in model experiments. Study-level results: Higher diversity and more naive CD4+ cells were features of long-lived donors, compared to aged donors.

This clonotype was recorded a few times. Its antigen is still unknown. For the second PCR, which ran for about 6 to 12 cycles, a sample-barcoded 5' primer and a J-beta primer mix were used. A single record per CDR3 protein comes from TCRdb applying MiXCR to the 5' RACE reads. This sample has about 1,500,000 distinct CDR3 sequences, with around 42% found just once. Deletions cut 6 bases from V and 3 bases from J, with 9 bases between. Germline V CDR1 and CDR2: MNHEY, SMNVEV (reference sequence). The CDR3 spans 14 residues. The individuals who served as donors were healthy Caucasians living in Russia, aged roughly 6 to 100. Every donor gave approximately 10 milliliters of peripheral blood.

Sequenced input: blood. This clonotype was obtained from a woman under 30 in good health. The chain couples TRBV27 to TRBJ1-6; D gene unclear. The CDR3 loop is CASSPGNYNSPLHF. The CDR3 region has the DNA TGTGCCAGCAGCCCAGGCAACTATAATTCACCCCTCCACTTT.